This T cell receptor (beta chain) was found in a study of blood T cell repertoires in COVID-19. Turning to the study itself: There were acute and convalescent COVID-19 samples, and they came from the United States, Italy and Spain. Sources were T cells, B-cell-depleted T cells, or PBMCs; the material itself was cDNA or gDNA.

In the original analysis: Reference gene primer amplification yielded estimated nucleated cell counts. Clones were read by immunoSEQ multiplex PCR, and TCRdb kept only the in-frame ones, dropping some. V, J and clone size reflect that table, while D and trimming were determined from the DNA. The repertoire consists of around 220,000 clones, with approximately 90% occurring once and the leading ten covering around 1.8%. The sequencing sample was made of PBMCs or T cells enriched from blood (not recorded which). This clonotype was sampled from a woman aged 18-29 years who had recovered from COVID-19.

CDR3 DNA: TGTGCCAGCAGTCCCGGGACAGTTCTGAACACTGAAGCTTTCTTT. Amino acid sequence: CASSPGTVLNTEAFF. The rearrangement joins TRBV6-5 to TRBJ1-1; 7 bases match TRBD1. Germline trimming cut 5 bases from V and 0 bases from J; bases unmatched to any gene: 6. Germline V gene lookup returns CDR1 MNHEY and CDR2 SVGAGI. The CDR3 sequence is 15 residues long.